A selection of T cell receptor beta chains follows, all from one sample in a study of shared clonotypes between healthy human individuals. TCRdb's copy holds only in-frame clones and misses some; the assay was immunoSEQ multiplex PCR. The sample holds a few million clones, 92% seen once. Sequencing was performed on naive CD4+ T cells from PBMCs. All receptors derive from a man younger than 35 in good health. Some clones in this sample may be carry-over from other donors' samples. Each CDR3 is given with its conserved first and last residue. A D gene is named only where the DNA matches it firmly. The size field is filled for only some rows; it gives once, few, many or a size class.

-,15,TRBV25-1,TRBJ2-7,-,TGTGCCAGCAGTTCCCCCTTCGTCGGCTCCTACGAGCAGTACTTC,CASSSPFVGSYEQYF
-,15,TRBV7-3,TRBJ2-2,-,TGTGCCAGCAGCTCGCCCGGCCTGAGTGGCGGGGAGCTGTTTTTT,CASSSPGLSGGELFF
once,19,TRBV7-8,TRBJ2-3,TRBD2,TGTGCCAGCAGCTCCGCCCGCCTGACCGCGGGGGGATTCACAGATACGCAGTATTTT,CASSSARLTAGGFTDTQYF
-,15,TRBV2,TRBJ2-7,TRBD1,TGTGCCAGCAGGCTAACATGGACAGGGGGCTACGAGCAGTACTTC,CASRLTWTGGYEQYF
-,14,TRBV9,TRBJ1-2,-,TGTGCCAGCAGCGTAGACACAGGAGGCTATGGCTACACCTTC,CASSVDTGGYGYTF
-,16,TRBV7-9,TRBJ2-5,-,TGTGCCAGCAGCTTAGGGGCCGGAGGAGGGCGGGAGACCCAGTACTTC,CASSLGAGGGRETQYF
-,15,TRBV28,TRBJ1-1,-,TGTGCCAGCAGTTTATGGGGTCCAATGAACACTGAAGCTTTCTTT,CASSLWGPMNTEAFF
-,11,TRBV5-1,TRBJ2-7,-,TGCGCCAGCAGCTTTAACTACGAGCAGTACTTC,CASSFNYEQYF
few,15,TRBV5-1,TRBJ1-5,-,TGCGCCAGCAGCGCGGACAGCTATAGCAATCAGCCCCAGCATTTT,CASSADSYSNQPQHF
once,17,TRBV4-1,TRBJ2-1,-,TGCGCCAGCAGCCAAGATTCTCGGGGAAGCTCCTACAATGAGCAGTTCTTC,CASSQDSRGSSYNEQFF
-,16,TRBV7-2,TRBJ1-4,TRBD1,TGTGCCAGCAGCCCTTGGGGACAGGCTGCTAATGAAAAACTGTTTTTT,CASSPWGQAANEKLFF
-,16,TRBV11-3,TRBJ1-2,-,TGTGCCAGCAGCTGGCTAGAGGACGCAGATAGGTATGGCTACACCTTC,CASSWLEDADRYGYTF
-,15,TRBV2,TRBJ1-2,TRBD1,TGTGCCAGCAGTGAGGGTTCGGGACAGGTCTATGGCTACACCTTC,CASSEGSGQVYGYTF
-,17,TRBV7-2,TRBJ1-4,-,TGTGCCAGCAGCCGCCCTGGGGACCGCGCAACTAATGAAAAACTGTTTTTT,CASSRPGDRATNEKLFF
-,13,TRBV5-6,TRBJ2-7,TRBD2,TGTGCCAGCAGCCCGGGACTAGCGATGAACCAGTACTTC,CASSPGLAMNQYF
-,12,TRBV5-6,TRBJ2-2,-,TGTGCCAGCAGCCTGAACACCGGGGAGCTGTTTTTT,CASSLNTGELFF
-,15,TRBV27,TRBJ1-6,-,TGTGCCAGCACTCGACAAAGCTCCTATAATTCACCCCTCCACTTT,CASTRQSSYNSPLHF
once,15,TRBV25-1,TRBJ2-3,-,TGTGCCAGCAGTGAATATACCGGGATCCTGGGTACGCAGTATTTT,CASSEYTGILGTQYF
-,13,TRBV7-2,TRBJ2-3,-,TGTGCCAGCAGCTTAAACGGGAGAGATACGCAGTATTTT,CASSLNGRDTQYF
few,13,TRBV5-1,TRBJ1-1,-,TGCGCCAGCTGGGGATTGGTGAACACTGAAGCTTTCTTT,CASWGLVNTEAFF
-,13,TRBV7-2,TRBJ2-7,-,TGTGCCAGCAGCTTAGAAGTCAGGCTCGAGCAGTACTTC,CASSLEVRLEQYF
-,13,TRBV10-1,TRBJ2-1,-,TGCGCCAGCAGTGGGAATAAGAGGGGTGAGCAGTTCTTC,CASSGNKRGEQFF
-,15,TRBV5-1,TRBJ2-1,-,TGCGCCAGCAGCTTGGGTTTTGGGGGTTCGGATGAGCAGTTCTTC,CASSLGFGGSDEQFF
-,13,TRBV10-1,TRBJ2-1,-,TGCGCCAGCAGCGGAACGGTACCTGGGGAGCAGTTCTTC,CASSGTVPGEQFF
-,14,TRBV7-9,TRBJ2-5,TRBD1,TGTGCCAGCAGTCCGCGGACAGGTCAAGAGACCCAGTACTTC,CASSPRTGQETQYF
-,16,TRBV5-1,TRBJ2-3,TRBD2,TGCGCCAGCAGCCGCGCCCCTCTAGCGGGAGAAAATACGCAGTATTTT,CASSRAPLAGENTQYF
-,15,TRBV5-6,TRBJ2-2,TRBD1,TGTGCCAGCAGTTCTCTGGACAGGACGACCGGGGAGCTGTTTTTT,CASSSLDRTTGELFF
-,17,TRBV11-1,TRBJ2-1,TRBD2,TGTGCCAGCATCGATGGACTAGCGGGAGTGAAAGACAATGAGCAGTTCTTC,CASIDGLAGVKDNEQFF
-,16,TRBV5-4,TRBJ2-7,-,TGTGCCAGCAGCTTGGGAGGGGCGGGTAGGGCCTACGAGCAGTACTTC,CASSLGGAGRAYEQYF
-,15,TRBV28,TRBJ2-1,-,TGTGCCAGCAGTATTGGGTCCGGGACACCCAATGAGCAGTTCTTC,CASSIGSGTPNEQFF
-,16,TRBV7-2,TRBJ2-1,TRBD2,TGTGCCAGCAGCTTAGAGACTAGCGGGAGAGGCGGTGAGCAGTTCTTC,CASSLETSGRGGEQFF
-,19,TRBV5-1,TRBJ1-3,-,TGCGCCAGCAGCTTACAACCCGAAACTTCACCCAACTTTGGAAACACCATATATTTT,CASSLQPETSPNFGNTIYF
-,18,TRBV15,TRBJ2-2,TRBD2,TGTGCCACCAGCACCCTAGCGGGAGGTCCCCTGGGCACCGGGGAGCTGTTTTTT,CATSTLAGGPLGTGELFF
once,15,TRBV28,TRBJ2-7,TRBD1,TGTGCCAGCAGTTTGGACAGGGCCCCGAGATACGAGCAGTACTTC,CASSLDRAPRYEQYF
-,18,TRBV4-1,TRBJ2-7,TRBD2,TGCGCCAGCAGCCAAGATGCGGGCGGAACGGGAGGGAATTACGAGCAGTACTTC,CASSQDAGGTGGNYEQYF
-,15,TRBV6-4,TRBJ2-1,-,TGTGCCAGCAGTGAGGGGGATAGCTCCTACAATGAGCAGTTCTTC,CASSEGDSSYNEQFF
-,15,TRBV28,TRBJ1-5,-,TGTGCCAGCAGTGGCAGGACAGCCAGCAATCAGCCCCAGCATTTT,CASSGRTASNQPQHF
-,16,TRBV7-2,TRBJ2-5,-,TGTGCCAGCAGCCGCACCACAGGGACGGGGATGGAGACCCAGTACTTC,CASSRTTGTGMETQYF
-,14,TRBV11-2,TRBJ2-7,-,TGTGCCAGCAGCTTAGACAGAAGCTCCTACGAGCAGTACTTC,CASSLDRSSYEQYF
-,14,TRBV4-3,TRBJ2-7,TRBD2,TGCGCCAGCAGCCAAGGGGTAGCGGGGGACGAGCAGTACTTC,CASSQGVAGDEQYF
-,16,TRBV7-3,TRBJ2-3,TRBD2,TGTGCCAGCAGCACAATAAGCGGGGGGCGTTTAGATACGCAGTATTTT,CASSTISGGRLDTQYF
-,13,TRBV6-6,TRBJ2-4,-,TGTGCCAGCAGCGGACCGACCAAAAACATTCAGTACTTC,CASSGPTKNIQYF
-,14,TRBV7-6,TRBJ2-2,-,TGTGCCAGCAGCTTTCAAGCGCTATCCGGGGAGCTGTTTTTT,CASSFQALSGELFF
-,17,TRBV7-9,TRBJ1-6,TRBD1,TGTGCCAGCAGCCCAACACCTTACAGGGGGCGGGGTTCACCCCTCCACTTT,CASSPTPYRGRGSPLHF
-,13,TRBV5-6,TRBJ2-2,-,TGTGCCAGCAGCTTGGTGAGGAGGGGGGAGCTGTTTTTT,CASSLVRRGELFF